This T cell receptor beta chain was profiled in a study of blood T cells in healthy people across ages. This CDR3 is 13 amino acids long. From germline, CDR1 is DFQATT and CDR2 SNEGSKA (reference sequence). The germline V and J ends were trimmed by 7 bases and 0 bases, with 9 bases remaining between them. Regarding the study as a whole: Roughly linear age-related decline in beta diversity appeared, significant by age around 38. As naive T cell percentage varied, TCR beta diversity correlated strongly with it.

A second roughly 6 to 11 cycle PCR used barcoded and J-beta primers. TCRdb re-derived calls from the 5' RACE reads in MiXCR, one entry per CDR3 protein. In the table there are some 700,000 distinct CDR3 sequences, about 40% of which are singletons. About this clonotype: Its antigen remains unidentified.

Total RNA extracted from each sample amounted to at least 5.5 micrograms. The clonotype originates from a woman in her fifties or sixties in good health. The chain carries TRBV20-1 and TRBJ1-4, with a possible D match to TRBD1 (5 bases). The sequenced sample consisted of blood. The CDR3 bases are TGCAGTGGGGGCCCCTCAACTAATGAAAAACTGTTTTTT. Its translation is CSGGPSTNEKLFF.